The clone carrying this T cell receptor beta chain was seen more than once but under ten times. Its antigen is unknown. TCRdb independently ran MiXCR on the PCR reads; one entry per CDR3 protein. The data hold some 18,000 distinct CDR3 sequences, with 55% to 80% observed a single time. The sample originates from a study of vaccination and CD4 T cells after COVID-19. Study-wide points: Only after vaccination were a median roughly 90% of convalescents' reactive clones seen. Spike mono-reactivity marked 304 of 307 vaccine-specific clones in convalescent patients.

The TCR sequence derives from a human donor who had recovered from COVID-19. This specimen consisted of CD4+ T cells from blood, obtained after SARS-CoV-2 vaccination.

Here the CDR3 reads CASSIRRSFGTSNYEQYF. CDR3 coding DNA: TGTGCCAGCTCCATTCGCCGAAGTTTCGGGACTAGTAACTACGAGCAGTACTTC. This chain joins TRBV27 and TRBJ2-7; TRBD2 aligns across 8 bases. The CDR3 has 18 amino acids. V lost 8 bases to trimming and J lost 3 bases; unmatched junction nucleotides: 21. Germline CDR1 is MNHEY and CDR2 is SMNVEV (reference sequence).